Sequencing of this T cell receptor beta chain was carried out in a study of cytomegalovirus exposure and HLA in healthy donors. Notes on the study in general: Most of the TCR beta V segments (in an earlier analysis) were productive either about 87% or about 30% of the time. As a later analysis revealed, most CMV-associated TCR beta chains appeared HLA-restricted. Sequencing likely produced, as an artifact, a cluster of highly shared sequence variants. Many donors carried some public TCRs, although rarity characterized most TCR sequences.

The PCR contained 60 Vbeta and 13 Jbeta primers. The table came from immunoSEQ multiplex PCR; TCRdb's copy has only in-frame clones and leaves some out. The table shows 95,000 to 100,000 clones, with around 72% occurring only once. CDR1 SNHLY and CDR2 FYNNEI come from the germline V gene. The CDR3 runs 14 residues. V lost 7 bases to trimming and J lost 5 bases, with 15 bases between them. Note on this clone: The antigen is not known.

The chain combines TRBV2 with TRBJ2-1; weak D call: TRBD2 (5 bases). The specimen was PBMCs. The sequence derives from a male donor in good health and CMV-seronegative. The CDR3 protein is CASNWAGPNNEQFF. The CDR3 DNA follows: TGTGCCAGCAATTGGGCGGGTCCGAACAATGAGCAGTTCTTC. Supplemented by reference TRBV2 and TRBJ2-1, the full variable domain reads EPEVTQTPSHQVTQMGQEVILRCVPISNHLYFYWYRQILGQKVEFLVSFYNNEISEKSEIFDDQFSVERPDGSNFTLKIRSTKLEDSAMYFCASNWAGPNNEQFFGPGTRLTVL.